This TCR beta chain was identified during a study of sequential checkpoint blockade in melanoma. At the level of the study: Twenty-two patients had tumor biopsies before treatment and at week 13.

Documented treatment: randomized to nivolumab then ipilimumab (arm A) or the reverse (arm B). TCRdb keeps only in-frame clones here, not all; method: immunoSEQ multiplex PCR. The top ten clones hold 5.5% to 7% of a sample with 10,000 to 15,000 clones, around 20% of them seen once. The V gene lost 4 bases and the J gene lost 3 bases, with 13 bases spanning the gap. The CDR3 totals 14 residues. Germline V gene lookup returns CDR1 SGHRS and CDR2 YFSETQ. The source was tumor tissue (inferred from file names), collected from a patient given nivolumab and ipilimumab in sequence. The chain recombines TRBV5-1 with TRBJ1-1; D may be TRBD1 (5 bases). The TCR comes from a human donor with melanoma. The CDR3 DNA follows: TGCGCCAGCAGCCGGGATCCGGGGGACACTGAAGCTTTCTTT. Protein product: CASSRDPGDTEAFF.